Listed here are 4 T cell receptor beta chains from one sample, sequenced in a study of cytomegalovirus exposure and HLA in healthy donors. The PCR was carried out with 60 Vbeta primers and 13 Jbeta primers. Generated by immunoSEQ multiplex PCR, the TCRdb table keeps only in-frame clones and is missing some. Counted here are around 99,000 clones, around three quarters occurring once; the ten biggest clones make up around 7.4%. Sequencing was carried out using PBMCs. Receptor source: a man younger than 45 in good health and CMV-seronegative.

The J gene is TRBJ1-5, the V gene TRBV19; TRBD1 aligns across 7 bases. Trimming cost V 5 bases and J 2 bases; bases outside gene matches: 3. CDR3 length: 14 amino acids. From germline, CDR1 is LNHDA and CDR2 SQIVND (reference sequence). CDR3 in DNA: TGTGCCAGTAGTCGACAGGGAGGCAATCAGCCCCAGCATTTT. This encodes CASSRQGGNQPQHF.

V is TRBV10-2 and J is TRBJ2-2, with D maybe TRBD2 (6 bases). The CDR3 has 13 amino acids. CDR1 is WSHSY and CDR2 is SAAADI in the germline V gene. Trimming took 4 bases from V and 4 from J, leaving 7 bases between them. CDR3 in amino acids: CASSVGGTGELFF. CDR3 DNA sequence: TGCGCCAGCAGTGTGGGAGGCACCGGGGAGCTGTTTTTT.

A few counts support this clone. One end of the junction varies from germline; a read error may be responsible. The chain couples TRBV2 to TRBJ2-7, with 9 positions matching TRBD1. The germline CDR1 and CDR2 sequences are SNHLY and FYNNEI. This CDR3 spans 14 amino acids. The CDR3 bases are TGTGCCAGCAATACCGGGACAGGGTTTGTTGAAGGGGGCTTC. It translates to CASNTGTGFVEGGF.

This clone was recorded only once. The chain uses TRBV11-2 and TRBJ2-1, with 9 bases matching TRBD1. CDR1 and CDR2 from the germline V gene are SGHAT and FQNNGV. Trimming at V came to 5 bases and at J to 4 bases, leaving 6 bases not matched to a gene. The CDR3 is 15 residues long. The CDR3 DNA reads as TGTGCCAGCAGCGTAACAGGGGGCGCTTACAATGAGCAGTTCTTC. Residues: CASSVTGGAYNEQFF.